These 27 T cell receptor beta chains came from one sample sequenced in a study of blood T cells in healthy people across ages. For the second PCR, which ran for about 6 to 11 cycles, a sample-barcoded 5' primer and a J-beta primer mix were used. MiXCR, applied by TCRdb to the 5' RACE reads, yields one record per CDR3 protein. The table shows approximately 760,000 distinct CDR3 sequences, with 25% occurring only once. Another study also made use of these data, one on T cells of mothers and their children.

Specimen: blood. These receptors all come from a boy between 10 and 17 years old in good health.

The rearrangement links TRBV5-1 to TRBJ2-1; tentatively, D is TRBD1 or TRBD2 (5 bases each). Trimming cost V 7 bases and J 0 bases, with 23 bases left between them. The CDR3 has 18 residues. Germline values: CDR1 SGHRS, CDR2 YFSETQ. CDR3 coding DNA: TGCGCCAGCGCGAAAATAAAGGGGAACGGGAACTCCTACAATGAGCAGTTCTTC. Its translation: CASAKIKGNGNSYNEQFF.

Of note for this clonotype: At one end the junction does not follow the germline gene, possibly because of a read error. This chain links TRBV6-2 or TRBV6-3 with TRBJ2-3; 7 bases are a match to TRBD2. Germline V gene lookup returns CDR1 MNHEY and CDR2 SVGEGT. The CDR3 totals 14 residues. CDR3 nucleotides: TGTGCCAGCGGCCGAGGACTAGACACAGATGCGCAGTATTTT. Translation: CASGRGLDTDAQYF.

In the case of this clonotype: A junction boundary mismatches the germline segment, possibly from a read error. This chain links TRBV12-3 or TRBV12-4 with TRBJ2-7; no reliable D call. There are 14 residues in the CDR3. CDR3 in DNA: TGTGCCAGCAGTTTAGAGATGTCGGGCGATGAGCAGTCCTTC. This codes for CASSLEMSGDEQSF.

CDR3 DNA: TGTGCCAGCAGTTCCCCGGCGGAGGTAGACACTGAAGCTTTCTTT. Its translation is CASSSPAEVDTEAFF. The rearrangement joins TRBV6-5 to TRBJ1-1, with no clear D. The V and J ends lost 4 bases and 3 bases respectively, with 15 bases between them. Germline values: CDR1 MNHEY, CDR2 SVGAGI. The CDR3 is 15 amino acids.

In its sample, this clonotype was seen a few times. The chain combines TRBV7-6 with TRBJ2-3; D not certain. Germline V gene lookup returns CDR1 SGHVS and CDR2 FNYEAQ. V dropped 3 bases and J dropped 6 bases, with 10 bases sitting between them. The CDR3 covers 13 residues. The CDR3 reads CASSLRLGDTQYF. The CDR3 bases are TGTGCCAGCAGCTTGAGATTGGGGGATACGCAGTATTTT.

The table lists this clonotype with a few counts. The rearrangement joins TRBV20-1 to TRBJ2-2, with D unresolved. This CDR3 has 13 amino acids. Germline V CDR1 and CDR2: DFQATT, SNEGSKA (reference sequence). V lost 0 bases to trimming and J lost 3 bases, with 5 bases between them. DNA of the CDR3: TGCAGTGCTAGAGACTCTTACACCGGGGAGCTGTTTTTT. It translates to CSARDSYTGELFF.

The chain employs TRBV12-3 or TRBV12-4 and TRBJ1-2; D not certain. V dropped 8 bases and J dropped 12 bases, with 7 bases sitting between them. The CDR3 extends over 8 amino acids. CDR3: CASGTNTF. The CDR3 DNA reads TGTGCCAGCGGTACCAACACCTTC.

V gene TRBV5-1 combines with J gene TRBJ1-2; TRBD1 aligns across 12 bases. CDR1 and CDR2 from the germline V gene are SGHRS and YFSETQ. The V and J ends lost 0 bases and 7 bases, in that order; junction bases with no gene match: 4. The CDR3 is made up of 15 amino acids. The DNA for the CDR3 is TGCGCCAGCAGCTTGGAGGGACAGGGGGCAAGTGGCTACACCTTC. Amino acid sequence: CASSLEGQGASGYTF. Filled out from reference TRBV5-1 and TRBJ1-2, the complete variable domain reads KAGVTQTPRYLIKTRGQQVTLSCSPISGHRSVSWYQQTPGQGLQFLFEYFSETQRNKGNFPGRFSGRQFSNSRSEMNVSTLELGDSALYLCASSLEGQGASGYTFGSGTRLTVV.

This chain uses TRBV6-5 with TRBJ2-1; TRBD1 matches 7 bases. TRBJ2-7 matches the DNA end more closely, so the J call is doubtful. CDR1 and CDR2 (germline): MNHEY, SVGAGI. There are 14 residues in the CDR3. The CDR3 spells CASSKPGQFDEQYF. In DNA form, the CDR3 reads TGTGCCAGCAGTAAACCGGGACAGTTTGACGAGCAGTACTTC.

The table lists this clonotype with a few counts. The chain is built from TRBV28 and TRBJ2-5; tentatively, D is TRBD1 or TRBD2 (5 bases each). Germline-derived CDR1 and CDR2 are MDHEN and SYDVKM. V was pared by 8 bases and J by 3 bases, with 19 bases between. There are 15 residues in the CDR3. CDR3 sequence: CASGVGDQLKETQYF. The CDR3 DNA follows: TGTGCCAGCGGAGTCGGGGACCAATTGAAAGAGACCCAGTACTTC.

This clonotype was recorded a few times. This rearrangement joins TRBV6-5 to TRBJ2-1, with 8 bases matching TRBD2. CDR1 and CDR2 (germline): MNHEY, SVGAGI. The CDR3 has 14 residues. V gave up 5 bases and J gave up 4 bases; unmatched junction bases: 4. The CDR3 bases are TGTGCCAGCAGTGAGCGGGGGCCTTACAATGAGCAGTTCTTC. Translating it yields CASSERGPYNEQFF.

Only a few counts were recorded for this clonotype. This chain connects TRBV27 to TRBJ2-7; 7 bases match TRBD1. CDR1 and CDR2 from the germline V gene are MNHEY and SMNVEV (reference sequence). The CDR3 runs 15 residues. V gave up 3 bases and J gave up 0 bases; unmatched junction bases: 5. The CDR3 DNA reads as TGTGCCAGCAGTTTCTATGGACAGGCCTCCTACGAGCAGTACTTC. It encodes CASSFYGQASYEQYF.

This clonotype was counted only a few times. V and J are TRBV29-1 and TRBJ1-1; D not certain. Per the germline V gene, CDR1 is SQVTM and CDR2 is ANQGSEA. CDR3 length: 11 amino acids. The CDR3 spells CTYKWGTEAFF. DNA for the CDR3: TGCACCTACAAATGGGGCACTGAAGCTTTCTTT. Supplemented by reference TRBV29-1 and TRBJ1-1, the full variable domain reads SAVISQKPSRDICQRGTSLTIQCQVDSQVTMMFWYRQQPGQSLTLIATANQGSEATYESGFVIDKFPISRPNLTFSTLTVSNMSPEDSSIYLCTYKWGTEAFFGQGTRLTVV.

This sequence joins TRBV3-1 and TRBJ2-5, with a weak D call TRBD1 (6 bases). Trimming took off 8 bases at V and 4 bases at J, with 17 bases between the two ends. The CDR3 has 14 amino acids. Germline CDR1 reads LGHDT; CDR2 reads YNNKEL (reference sequence). The CDR3 spells CASAAGRGIETQYF. DNA of the CDR3: TGTGCCAGCGCCGCGGGCAGGGGAATAGAGACCCAGTACTTC.

This clonotype was seen just once. The chain carries TRBV28 and TRBJ2-2; tentatively, D is TRBD2 (5 bases). The ends were cut back, 8 bases at V and 4 bases at J, with 14 bases in the middle. The CDR3 length is 14 residues. The V gene's germline CDR1 is MDHEN and CDR2 SYDVKM. The CDR3 bases are TGTGCCAGCGAGAGCGGCCACGGCACCGGGGAGCTGTTTTTT. It specifies CASESGHGTGELFF.

V and J are TRBV29-1 and TRBJ2-1; 7 bases align to TRBD1. This CDR3 is 15 amino acids long. CDR1 and CDR2 (germline): SQVTM, ANQGSEA. V shed 6 bases, J shed 5 bases, and the junction held 13 bases outside the gene matches. CDR3 residues: CSVSLWTGPNNEQFF. CDR3 nucleotide sequence: TGCAGCGTCTCCCTATGGACAGGCCCCAACAATGAGCAGTTCTTC.

This clonotype was recorded at least ten times. The chain joins TRBV29-1 to TRBJ2-3; TRBD1 or TRBD2 may be the D gene (5 bases each). The V gene's germline CDR1 is SQVTM and CDR2 ANQGSEA. This CDR3 has 14 residues. Deletions cut 7 bases from V and 1 base from J, with 15 bases between. CDR3 protein: CSAHMGVGTDTQYF. CDR3 nucleotide sequence: TGCAGCGCCCACATGGGGGTGGGCACAGATACGCAGTATTTT.

The CDR3 loop is CASSISGYNSPLHF. For the CDR3, the DNA is TGTGCCAGCAGCATATCGGGATATAATTCACCCCTCCACTTT. This chain joins TRBV5-6 and TRBJ1-6; D is unclear. Germline CDR1 is SGHDT and CDR2 is YYEEEE. The CDR3 has 14 amino acids. V dropped 4 bases and J dropped 4 bases, with 9 bases sitting between them.

DNA for the CDR3: TGTGCCAGCAGGGCCCTACAGGAACCCTACACCTTC. Its translation is CASRALQEPYTF. The rearrangement uses TRBV2 and TRBJ1-2; the D gene is possibly TRBD1 (5 bases). Germline V gene lookup returns CDR1 SNHLY and CDR2 FYNNEI. The CDR3 is 12 residues long. V lost 6 bases and J 10 bases, leaving 15 bases between the germline ends.

This chain links TRBV28 with TRBJ1-5, with a weak D call TRBD1 (6 bases). The germline CDR1 and CDR2 sequences are MDHEN and SYDVKM. The CDR3 extends over 13 amino acids. The V and J ends lost 3 bases and 6 bases respectively, with 9 bases between them. This CDR3 is CASSFWGAQPQHF. The CDR3 nucleotides are TGTGCCAGCAGTTTCTGGGGGGCTCAGCCCCAGCATTTT.

This clonotype was found a few times. The CDR3 sequence is CSARATGGLAGETQYF. In DNA, the CDR3 is TGCAGTGCTAGGGCCACAGGGGGCCTCGCGGGAGAGACCCAGTACTTC. The rearrangement joins TRBV20-1 to TRBJ2-5; 9 bases are a match to TRBD1. The V gene's germline CDR1 is DFQATT and CDR2 SNEGSKA (reference sequence). CDR3 length: 16 residues. After removal of 3 bases from V and 4 bases from J, the junction contained 12 bases not matched to a gene.

This clonotype was counted only a few times. The chain employs TRBV21-1 and TRBJ2-7; the table's D call of TRBD2 was not tested on the DNA. TRBV21-1 is deemed a pseudogene. CDR3 length equals 13 residues. The CDR3 sequence: CASSKAGGDEQYF. CDR3 nucleotides: TGTGCCAGCAGCAAGGCAGGAGGGGACGAGCAGTACTTC.

This clonotype was counted a few times. The CDR3 sequence: CASSFYGPKETQYF. The CDR3 DNA reads TGTGCCAGCAGTTTTTATGGGCCAAAAGAGACCCAGTACTTC. The V gene is TRBV6-5, the J gene TRBJ2-5; D is unresolved. CDR1 is MNHEY and CDR2 is SVGAGI in the germline V gene. Trimming removed 4 bases at V and 3 bases at J, with 12 bases between. This CDR3 is 14 amino acids long.

The chain uses TRBV12-3 or TRBV12-4 and TRBJ2-1; D not certain. The CDR3 extends over 14 amino acids. V lost 2 bases, J lost 5 bases, and 10 bases lay in between. For the CDR3, the DNA is TGTGCCAGCAGTTTAAAGGCGCAGGACAATGAGCAGTTCTTC. Encoded protein: CASSLKAQDNEQFF.

This clonotype has just a few counts. CDR3: CASSFILTSGANEQFF. The CDR3 nucleotides are TGCGCCAGCAGCTTCATCCTCACTAGCGGAGCCAATGAGCAGTTCTTC. This chain links TRBV5-1 with TRBJ2-1; TRBD2 matches at 8 bases. With V trimmed by 2 bases and J by 6 bases, 10 bases remained unmatched. The CDR3 runs 16 residues. Germline CDR1 reads SGHRS; CDR2 reads YFSETQ.

The table lists this clonotype with a few counts. The chain is built from TRBV5-1 and TRBJ2-7; no firm D call. The CDR3 is 15 residues long. Germline V CDR1 and CDR2: SGHRS, YFSETQ. V lost 0 bases, J lost 3 bases, and 13 bases lay in between. CDR3 DNA: TGCGCCAGCAGCTTGGAGTGGGGAATCGGCTACGAGCAGTACTTC. Protein product: CASSLEWGIGYEQYF. Full variable domain (remainder filled in from reference TRBV5-1 and TRBJ2-7): KAGVTQTPRYLIKTRGQQVTLSCSPISGHRSVSWYQQTPGQGLQFLFEYFSETQRNKGNFPGRFSGRQFSNSRSEMNVSTLELGDSALYLCASSLEWGIGYEQYFGPGTRLTVT.

This clonotype has a handful of counts. The germline gene is not matched at one end of the junction; a read error may be the cause. The chain is built from TRBV12-3 or TRBV12-4 and TRBJ2-5, with a weak D call TRBD2 (6 bases). CDR3 size: 14 residues. The CDR3 nucleotides are TGTGCCAGTCTTCTTTATGGGGGAGGAGAGTCCCAGTACTTC. Amino acid sequence: CASLLYGGGESQYF.